This TCR beta chain was obtained from a study of T-cell reconstitution after alpha-beta-depleted transplantation in children. A library of TCRbeta sequences, prepared with unique molecular identifiers, was generated. TCRdb re-called the PCR reads through MiXCR, storing one row per CDR3 protein. The sample holds about 230,000 distinct CDR3 sequences; approximately 9.9% are singletons and the top ten take around 5%. With V trimmed by 0 bases and J by 2 bases, 4 bases remained unmatched. CDR1 is SGHAT and CDR2 is FQNNGV in the germline V gene. CDR3 size: 16 residues. At least ten counts were recorded for this clonotype.

The receptor's source is a human donor who donated a stem cell graft to a child with SCID. The chain is built from TRBV11-2 and TRBJ2-3, with 8 nucleotides matching TRBD1. Sequences were derived from PBMCs from the stem cell graft donor, sampled from the stem cell graft. CDR3 DNA sequence: TGTGCCAGCAGCTTAGATTTTCAGGGGGCCACAGATACGCAGTATTTT. This gives the protein CASSLDFQGATDTQYF.